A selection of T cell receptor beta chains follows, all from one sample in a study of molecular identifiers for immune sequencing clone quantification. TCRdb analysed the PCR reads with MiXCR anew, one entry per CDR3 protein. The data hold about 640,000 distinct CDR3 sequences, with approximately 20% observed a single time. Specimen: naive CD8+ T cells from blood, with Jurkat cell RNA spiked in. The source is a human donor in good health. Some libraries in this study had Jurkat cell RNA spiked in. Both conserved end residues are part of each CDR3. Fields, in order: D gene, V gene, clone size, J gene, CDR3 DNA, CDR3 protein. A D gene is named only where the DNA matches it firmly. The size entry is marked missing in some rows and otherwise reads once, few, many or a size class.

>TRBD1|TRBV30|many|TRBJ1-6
TGTGCCTGGACCATTACCGGGACAGGGGATTTGAGGATTCGTTCACCCCTCCACTTT
CAWTITGTGDLRIRSPLHF
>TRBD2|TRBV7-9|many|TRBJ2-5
TGTGCCAGCAGCCTTAGCGGGGTAGAGACCCAGTACTTC
CASSLSGVETQYF
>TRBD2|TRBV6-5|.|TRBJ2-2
TGTGCCAGCAGTTCTCTAGCGGGGGTGAACACCGGGGAGCTGTTTTTT
CASSSLAGVNTGELFF
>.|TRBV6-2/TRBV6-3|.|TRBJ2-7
TGTGCCAGCAGTTACCTGGGGGCCGAGCAGTACTTC
CASSYLGAEQYF
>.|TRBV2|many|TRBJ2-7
TGTGCCAGCAGTGGGTACACAGCCTACGAGCAGTACTTC
CASSGYTAYEQYF
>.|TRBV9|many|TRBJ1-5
TGTGCCAGCAGCGTAGGGGGAAACTCCCCCAATCAGCCCCAGCATTTT
CASSVGGNSPNQPQHF
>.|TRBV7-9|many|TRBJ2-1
TGTGCCAGCAGTCAAGGTATCGGGGGTGGGCCTGACGAGCAGTTCTTC
CASSQGIGGGPDEQFF
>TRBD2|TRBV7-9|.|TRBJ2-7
TGTGCCAGCAGCGGACGGACTAGCGGGACACACGAGCAGTACTTC
CASSGRTSGTHEQYF
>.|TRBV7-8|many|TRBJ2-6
TGTGCCAGCAGCTTACACCCGAGCTCTGGGGCCAACGTCCTGACTTTC
CASSLHPSSGANVLTF
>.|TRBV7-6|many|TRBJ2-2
TGTGCCAGCAGCCCCGCCAGGATTACATCCACCGGGGAGCTGTTTTTT
CASSPARITSTGELFF
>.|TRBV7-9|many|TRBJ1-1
TGTGCCAGCAGCTTAGACGGGGGAGGTGAAGCTTTCTTT
CASSLDGGGEAFF
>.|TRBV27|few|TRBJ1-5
TGTGCCAGCAGTCCGAAGGCGGTCTATAGCAATCAGCCCCAGCATTTT
CASSPKAVYSNQPQHF
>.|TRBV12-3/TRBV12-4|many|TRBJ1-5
TGTGCCAGCTCTGCAGGCTTGGGTCAGCCCCAGCATTTT
CASSAGLGQPQHF
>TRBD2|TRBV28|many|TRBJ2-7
TGTGCCAGCAGTCCGACACAGGGACTAGGAGGAGCGTACGAGCAGTACTTC
CASSPTQGLGGAYEQYF
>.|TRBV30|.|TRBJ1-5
TGTGCCTGGAGTTTTCTGGGTAGCAATCAGCCCCAGCATTTT
CAWSFLGSNQPQHF
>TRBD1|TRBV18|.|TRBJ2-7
TGTGCCAGCTCAGAAGACAGGGTCAACGAGCAGTACTTC
CASSEDRVNEQYF
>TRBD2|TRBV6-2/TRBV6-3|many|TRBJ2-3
TGTGCCAGCAGTTACCCTACCGGACTAGCGAGCACAGATACGCAGTATTTT
CASSYPTGLASTDTQYF
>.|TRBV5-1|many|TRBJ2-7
TGCGCCAGCAGCTTTGAGACAGGAGCCACCTTTTCCTACGAGCAGTACTTC
CASSFETGATFSYEQYF
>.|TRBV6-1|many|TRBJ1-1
TGTGCCAGCTACGGGGTTCAACCTGAAGCTTTCTTT
CASYGVQPEAFF
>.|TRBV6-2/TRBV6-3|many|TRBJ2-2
TGTGCCAGCAGCCCTATTCACGGTGGAGACGGGGAGCTGTTTTTT
CASSPIHGGDGELFF
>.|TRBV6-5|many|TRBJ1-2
TGTGCCAGCAGTTACTCGTCTTACGGCGGCGCCTATGGCTACACCTTC
CASSYSSYGGAYGYTF
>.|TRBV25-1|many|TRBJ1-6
TGTGCCAGCAGTGATGAGGGCGGTTCAAATTCACCCCTCCACTTT
CASSDEGGSNSPLHF
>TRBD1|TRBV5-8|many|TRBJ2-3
TGTGCCAGCAGCCCAGACAGGGAACTAGATACGCAGTATTTT
CASSPDRELDTQYF
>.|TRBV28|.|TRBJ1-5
TGTGCCAGCAGTTTACCGGATTTGTTTCAGCCCCAGCATTTT
CASSLPDLFQPQHF
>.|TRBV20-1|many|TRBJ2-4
TGCAGTGCTAGAGATCCCCCGGACACCCCGTACTTC
CSARDPPDTPYF
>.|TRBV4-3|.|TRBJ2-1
TGCGCCAGCAGCCAAGATAGGACAGCCAATGAGCAGTTCTTC
CASSQDRTANEQFF
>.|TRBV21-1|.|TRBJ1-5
TGTGCCACCTGTTCTGACAGGCGATATAGCAATCAGCCCCAGCATTTT
CATCSDRRYSNQPQHF
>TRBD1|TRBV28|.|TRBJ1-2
TGTGCCAGCAGTTTTGCGTGGACAGGGGGGGGGGGCTACACCTTC
CASSFAWTGGGGYTF
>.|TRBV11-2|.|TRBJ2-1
TGTGCCAGCAGCTCAAAAAGCGGGAAAGGGGGTGAGCAGTTCTTC
CASSSKSGKGGEQFF
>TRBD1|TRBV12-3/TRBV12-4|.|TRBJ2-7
TGTGCCAGCAGTTACGGGACAGGGGGCGCGGGTCCCTACGAGCAGTACTTC
CASSYGTGGAGPYEQYF
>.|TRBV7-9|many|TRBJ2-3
TGTGCCAGCAGCTTAGCGTTTACAGGGACAGATACGCAGTATTTT
CASSLAFTGTDTQYF
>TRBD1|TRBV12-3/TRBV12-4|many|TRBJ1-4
TGTGCCAGCAGTTGGACAGGGACTAATGAAAAACTGTTTTTT
CASSWTGTNEKLFF
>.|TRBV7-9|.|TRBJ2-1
TGTGCCAGCAGCTTAGGTCTGACTAACTACAATGAGCAGCTCTTC
CASSLGLTNYNEQLF
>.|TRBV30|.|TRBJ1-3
TGTGCCTGGACCCCACGGCGGGGAAGAGGATATTTT
CAWTPRRGRGYF
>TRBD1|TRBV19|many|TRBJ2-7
TGTGCCAGTAGTTCCAGGACAGGGGAAGAGCAGTACTTC
CASSSRTGEEQYF
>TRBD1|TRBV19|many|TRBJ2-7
TGTGCCAGTAGTAACCGGGACAGCAGCTCCTACGAGCAGTACTTC
CASSNRDSSSYEQYF
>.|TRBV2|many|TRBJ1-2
TGTGCCAGCAGTCCGGGACACGCCGCTACTAACTATGGCTACACCTTC
CASSPGHAATNYGYTF
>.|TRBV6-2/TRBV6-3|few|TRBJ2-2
TGTGCCAGCTATAAGGACTTTTCTTACCCCGGGGAGCTGTTTTTT
CASYKDFSYPGELFF
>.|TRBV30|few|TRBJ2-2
TGTGCGGGCCCCAGGTACACCGGGGAGCTGTTTTTT
CAGPRYTGELFF
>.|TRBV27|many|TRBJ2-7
TGTGCCAGCAGTCCGGGATCAACCTACGAGCAGTACTTC
CASSPGSTYEQYF
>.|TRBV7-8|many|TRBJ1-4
TGTGCCAGCAGCCCGAGGACGGGTGAAAAACTGTTTTTT
CASSPRTGEKLFF
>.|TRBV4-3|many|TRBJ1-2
TGCGCCAGCAGCCAAGATCTGGGGGCCCTCTTCTATGGCTACACCTTC
CASSQDLGALFYGYTF
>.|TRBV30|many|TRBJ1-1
TGTGCCTGGAGTTATAGGTACAGCCACAACACTGAAGCTTTCTTT
CAWSYRYSHNTEAFF
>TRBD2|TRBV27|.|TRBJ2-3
TGTGCCCGCAGTTTATTGGCTAGCGGGAGTGGGACAGATACGCAGTATTTT
CARSLLASGSGTDTQYF
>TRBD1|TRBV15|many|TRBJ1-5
TGTGCCACCAGCAGAGACCCTCCTTGGACAGGGGGCCTAGTCAATCAGCCCCAGCATTTT
CATSRDPPWTGGLVNQPQHF
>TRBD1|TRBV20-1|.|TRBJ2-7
TGCAGTGCTCATAGGACAGGGGGTTCCTACGAGCAGTACTTC
CSAHRTGGSYEQYF
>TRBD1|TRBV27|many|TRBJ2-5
TGTGCCAGCAGTCCGACAGGGCTCCAAGAGACCCAGTACTTC
CASSPTGLQETQYF
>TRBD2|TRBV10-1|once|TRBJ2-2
TGCGCCAGCAGTGGGTGGGGGGGGAGTGACACCGGGGAGCTGTTTTTT
CASSGWGGSDTGELFF
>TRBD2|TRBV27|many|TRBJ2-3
TGTGCCACAAGCGGGATAGGCACAGATACGCAGTATTTT
CATSGIGTDTQYF
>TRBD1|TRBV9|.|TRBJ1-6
TGTGCCAGCAGCGGACAGGGGGCTAGATATTCACCCCTCCACTTT
CASSGQGARYSPLHF
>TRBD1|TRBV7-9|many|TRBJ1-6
TGTGCCAGCAGCCCACCCGGGACAGATAATTCACCCCTCCACTTT
CASSPPGTDNSPLHF
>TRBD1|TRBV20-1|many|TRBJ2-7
TGCAGTGCTAGCCCCGACGGACAGGGGTCCTACGAGCAGTACTTC
CSASPDGQGSYEQYF
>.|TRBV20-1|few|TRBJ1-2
TGCAGTGCTAGTGTCCCCCGGGGGGCGTCGCCCTATGGCTACACCTTC
CSASVPRGASPYGYTF
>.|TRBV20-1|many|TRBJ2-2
TGCAGTGCTAGAGATGGGGCGGGAAACACCGGGGAGCTGTTTTTT
CSARDGAGNTGELFF
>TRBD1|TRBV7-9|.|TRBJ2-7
TGTGCCAGCGGCTTAGAGGGACAGGCATACGAGCAGTACTTC
CASGLEGQAYEQYF
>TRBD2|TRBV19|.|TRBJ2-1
TGTGCCAGTAGCCCGCTTGGTAGCGGGAGGTACAATGAGCAGTTCTTC
CASSPLGSGRYNEQFF